The clone carrying this T cell receptor (beta chain) was counted at least ten times. Its cognate antigen is unknown. This entry comes from a study of T-cell reconstitution after alpha-beta-depleted transplantation in children. Whole-study findings and limits: For some patients, TCRbeta diversity was high at day 60 because of recipient T cells and thymic progenitors that survived. Approximately two months post-transplant, alpha-beta T cells reportedly originated from several hundred expanded graft clones. The main origin of T-cell counts and diversity one year after transplant was newly produced T cells.

Looked up from germline, CDR1 is LGHDT and CDR2 is YNNKEL (reference sequence). The CDR3 length is 16 residues. The junction had 4 bases not matched to a gene; V was cut back by 2 bases and J by 2 bases. Preparing the TCRbeta library involved the use of unique molecular identifiers. TCRdb reprocessed the PCR reads via MiXCR and lists one record per CDR3 protein. The sample shows 490,000 or so distinct CDR3 sequences, about 10% of them seen only once. V gene TRBV3-1 combines with J gene TRBJ2-1; 9 positions agree with TRBD2. Sample: PBMCs, taken before TCRalphabeta/CD19-depleted stem cell transplant. This receptor was taken from a child aged 2-15 years with inherited bone marrow failure, due to receive a stem cell transplant. The CDR3 protein is CASSQRTSVTYNEQFF. The CDR3 coding sequence is TGTGCCAGCAGCCAAAGGACTAGCGTCACCTACAATGAGCAGTTCTTC.